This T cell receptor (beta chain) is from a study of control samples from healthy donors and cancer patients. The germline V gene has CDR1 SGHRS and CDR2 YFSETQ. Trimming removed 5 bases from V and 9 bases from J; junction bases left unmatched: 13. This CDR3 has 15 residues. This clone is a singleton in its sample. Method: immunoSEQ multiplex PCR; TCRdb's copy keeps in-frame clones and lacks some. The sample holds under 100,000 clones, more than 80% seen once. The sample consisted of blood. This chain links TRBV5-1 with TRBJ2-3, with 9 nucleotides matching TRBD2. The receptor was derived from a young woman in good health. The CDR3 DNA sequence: TGCGCCAGCAGGCAGCCGGGACTAGCCCCCGGCACGCAGTATTTT. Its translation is CASRQPGLAPGTQYF.